This TCR beta chain was sequenced during a study of TIL therapy for anti-PD-1-resistant metastatic lung cancer. Study-wide background: Progressing patients received lymphodepletion, expanded TIL infusion and IL-2.

This clone appeared a few times. The germline V gene encodes CDR1 SGHAT and CDR2 FQNNGV. Trimming left V 2 bases short and J 2 bases short, with 12 bases between. The CDR3 spans 16 residues. The time point denotes: pre-treatment sample, taken before nivolumab and TIL therapy. Sequencing used immunoSEQ v3. Sequenced by immunoSEQ multiplex PCR; TCRdb stores in-frame clones only, minus some. The sample has 50,000 to 65,000 clones; approximately 80% are singletons. The sample was blood, taken at baseline. The receptor was isolated from a person between 25 and 80 years old with non-small cell lung cancer. The chain carries TRBV11-2 and TRBJ2-2; the D gene could be TRBD1 or TRBD2 (5 bases each). CDR3 region: CASSLRERGNTGELFF. The CDR3 nucleotides are TGTGCCAGCAGCTTAAGAGAGAGGGGTAACACCGGGGAGCTGTTTTTT.